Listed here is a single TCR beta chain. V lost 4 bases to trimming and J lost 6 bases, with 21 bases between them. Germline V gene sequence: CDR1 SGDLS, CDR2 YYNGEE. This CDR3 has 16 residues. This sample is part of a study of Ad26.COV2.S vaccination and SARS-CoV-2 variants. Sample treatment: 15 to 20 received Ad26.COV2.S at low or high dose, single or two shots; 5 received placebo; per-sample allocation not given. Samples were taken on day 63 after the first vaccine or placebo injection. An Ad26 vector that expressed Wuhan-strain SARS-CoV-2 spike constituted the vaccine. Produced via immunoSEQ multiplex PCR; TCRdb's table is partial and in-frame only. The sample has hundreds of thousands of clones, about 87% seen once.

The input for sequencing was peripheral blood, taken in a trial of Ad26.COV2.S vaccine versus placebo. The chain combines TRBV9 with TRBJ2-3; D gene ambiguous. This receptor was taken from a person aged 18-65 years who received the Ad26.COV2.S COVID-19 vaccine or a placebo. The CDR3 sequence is CASSSTGRSNSDTQYF. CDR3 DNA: TGTGCCAGCAGCTCTACCGGACGGTCGAACTCCGATACGCAGTATTTT.